This T cell receptor beta chain was obtained from a study of shared T cell receptors in the human thymus. The data were produced by immunoSEQ multiplex PCR, yet TCRdb's version contains in-frame clones alone and is incomplete. Of about 730,000 clones detected, roughly 88% appear once; the ten largest clones hold approximately 0.01%. The ends lost 6 bases at V and 0 bases at J; junction bases unmatched: 11. Germline lookup yields CDR1 SQVTM and CDR2 ANQGSEA. This CDR3 comprises 16 residues. Another study also made use of these data, one on human thymus T cells. As reported in that work: Each of the donors was a healthy Finnish infant who was undergoing open corrective cardiac surgery for congenital heart defects. Resections obtained during corrective heart surgery supplied the thymus tissue. Gene usage for V and J segments appeared biased in thymic and blood repertoires.

Material: thymocytes. The chain joins TRBV29-1 to TRBJ1-5, with 7 bases matching TRBD1. The receptor comes from a girl less than two years old with a congenital heart defect. CDR3 bases: TGCAGCGTCACACTCATGCAGGGGGATAGCAATCAGCCCCAGCATTTT. This codes for CSVTLMQGDSNQPQHF.